Listed below are T cell receptor beta chains from one sample, sequenced in a study of a mutant IDH1 vaccine in newly diagnosed glioma. Produced via immunoSEQ multiplex PCR; TCRdb's table is partial and in-frame only. The sample comprises 12,000 or so clones, around 87% of which are singletons, and around 6.1% rests with the top ten. Their specific antigens are unknown. Here the sequenced sample was PBMCs, taken from a glioma patient whose treatment included an IDH1 peptide vaccine. The receptors originated from a woman aged 40 to 49 with glioma. Some clones in this sample may be carry-over from other donors' samples. Both conserved end residues are part of each CDR3. The D gene is left open where the match is weak. Size values are once, few and many counts, or a class for expanded clones, and some rows have none.

D gene: TRBD2; V gene: TRBV29-1; clone size: -; J gene: TRBJ2-2; CDR3 protein: CSVEAGGPIGELFF; CDR3 DNA: TGCAGCGTTGAGGCGGGGGGGCCTATCGGGGAGCTGTTTTTT
D gene: TRBD1; V gene: TRBV5-1; clone size: -; J gene: TRBJ1-1; CDR3 protein: CASSPDRVDTEAFF; CDR3 DNA: TGCGCCAGCAGCCCTGACAGGGTTGATACTGAAGCTTTCTTT
D gene: -; V gene: TRBV7-9; clone size: -; J gene: TRBJ2-1; CDR3 protein: CASSRESIEQFF; CDR3 DNA: TGTGCCAGCAGCCGAGAGAGTATTGAGCAGTTCTTC
D gene: -; V gene: TRBV19; clone size: -; J gene: TRBJ1-5; CDR3 protein: CASSIGTYQPQHF; CDR3 DNA: TGTGCCAGTAGTATAGGCACTTATCAGCCCCAGCATTTT
D gene: TRBD1; V gene: TRBV29-1; clone size: -; J gene: TRBJ1-5; CDR3 protein: CSAGQNNQPQHF; CDR3 DNA: TGCAGCGCGGGACAGAACAATCAGCCCCAGCATTTT
D gene: -; V gene: TRBV11-2; clone size: -; J gene: TRBJ2-3; CDR3 protein: CASSMTTRTDTQYF; CDR3 DNA: TGTGCCAGCAGTATGACTACCCGCACAGATACGCAGTATTTT
D gene: TRBD2; V gene: TRBV6-5; clone size: -; J gene: TRBJ2-3; CDR3 protein: CASSLAGGLTDTQYF; CDR3 DNA: TGTGCCAGCAGTTTAGCGGGAGGCCTCACAGATACGCAGTATTTT
D gene: TRBD2; V gene: TRBV11-3; clone size: -; J gene: TRBJ2-3; CDR3 protein: CASSLGVAGYTDTQYF; CDR3 DNA: TGTGCCAGCAGCTTAGGGGTAGCGGGATACACAGATACGCAGTATTTT
D gene: TRBD1; V gene: TRBV11-2; clone size: few; J gene: TRBJ1-3; CDR3 protein: CASSFDRVQVGNTIYF; CDR3 DNA: TGTGCCAGCAGTTTCGACAGGGTACAGGTCGGAAACACCATATATTTT
D gene: -; V gene: TRBV11-3; clone size: -; J gene: TRBJ2-4; CDR3 protein: CASSPNGRSAKNIQYF; CDR3 DNA: TGTGCCAGCAGCCCCAATGGACGGTCAGCCAAAAACATTCAGTACTTC
D gene: TRBD1; V gene: TRBV27; clone size: -; J gene: TRBJ2-1; CDR3 protein: CASSFGDRGQNEQFF; CDR3 DNA: TGTGCCAGCAGTTTTGGGGACAGGGGGCAAAATGAGCAGTTCTTC
D gene: -; V gene: TRBV14; clone size: medium-sized; J gene: TRBJ2-7; CDR3 protein: CASSQDTGNYEQYF; CDR3 DNA: TGTGCCAGCAGCCAAGATACAGGGAACTACGAGCAGTACTTC
D gene: -; V gene: TRBV6-1; clone size: -; J gene: TRBJ1-2; CDR3 protein: CASSDLGTENYGYTF; CDR3 DNA: TGTGCCAGCAGTGACCTAGGGACGGAAAACTATGGCTACACCTTC
D gene: -; V gene: TRBV5-1; clone size: -; J gene: TRBJ1-2; CDR3 protein: CASSSNSGDGGYTF; CDR3 DNA: TGCGCCAGCAGCTCAAATAGCGGGGATGGCGGCTACACCTTC
D gene: -; V gene: TRBV29-1; clone size: -; J gene: TRBJ1-1; CDR3 protein: CSVDGGGDTEAFF; CDR3 DNA: TGCAGCGTTGATGGGGGAGGTGACACTGAAGCTTTCTTT
D gene: -; V gene: TRBV14; clone size: -; J gene: TRBJ1-1; CDR3 protein: CASSPGPLNTEAFF; CDR3 DNA: TGTGCCAGCAGCCCGGGACCCTTGAACACTGAAGCTTTCTTT
D gene: -; V gene: TRBV7-8; clone size: -; J gene: TRBJ1-5; CDR3 protein: CASQGGSNQPQHF; CDR3 DNA: TGTGCCAGCCAAGGTGGTAGCAATCAGCCCCAGCATTTT
D gene: -; V gene: TRBV5-4; clone size: -; J gene: TRBJ2-7; CDR3 protein: CASSSLAGEQYF; CDR3 DNA: TGTGCCAGCAGCTCCCTTGCGGGGGAGCAGTACTTC
D gene: TRBD2; V gene: TRBV5-1; clone size: -; J gene: TRBJ2-5; CDR3 protein: CASSDRLAGGETQYF; CDR3 DNA: TGCGCCAGCAGCGATCGACTAGCGGGAGGAGAGACCCAGTACTTC
D gene: TRBD2; V gene: TRBV12-5; clone size: -; J gene: TRBJ2-3; CDR3 protein: CASGLLSGGRHTQYF; CDR3 DNA: TGTGCTAGTGGTTTGCTGTCGGGGGGAAGGCATACGCAGTATTTT
D gene: TRBD1; V gene: TRBV30; clone size: -; J gene: TRBJ1-6; CDR3 protein: CAFSGQRNSPLHF; CDR3 DNA: TGTGCCTTTTCGGGACAGAGGAATTCACCCCTCCACTTT
D gene: -; V gene: TRBV6-5; clone size: -; J gene: TRBJ1-1; CDR3 protein: CASTTGYMNTEAFF; CDR3 DNA: TGTGCCAGTACGACGGGCTATATGAACACTGAAGCTTTCTTT
D gene: -; V gene: TRBV6-6; clone size: -; J gene: TRBJ1-1; CDR3 protein: CASSYSTGWDTEAFF; CDR3 DNA: TGTGCCAGCAGTTACTCGACAGGCTGGGACACTGAAGCTTTCTTT
D gene: -; V gene: TRBV5-1; clone size: -; J gene: TRBJ2-7; CDR3 protein: CASSLDGSNPYEQYF; CDR3 DNA: TGCGCCAGCAGCTTAGACGGATCCAACCCCTACGAGCAGTACTTC
D gene: -; V gene: TRBV6-5; clone size: once; J gene: TRBJ2-7; CDR3 protein: CASSYNRFSSSYEQYF; CDR3 DNA: TGTGCCAGCAGTTACAATCGGTTTTCGAGCTCCTACGAGCAGTACTTC
D gene: -; V gene: TRBV4-2; clone size: -; J gene: TRBJ2-3; CDR3 protein: CASSQRVTDTDTQYF; CDR3 DNA: TGTGCCAGCAGCCAACGGGTCACGGACACAGATACGCAGTATTTT
D gene: TRBD1; V gene: TRBV6-6; clone size: once; J gene: TRBJ1-4; CDR3 protein: CASREPGQSNEKLFF; CDR3 DNA: TGTGCCAGCAGGGAACCGGGACAGTCTAATGAAAAACTGTTTTTT
D gene: -; V gene: TRBV21-1; clone size: once; J gene: TRBJ1-5; CDR3 protein: CASSKASQPQHF; CDR3 DNA: TGTGCCAGCAGCAAAGCCAGTCAGCCCCAGCATTTT
D gene: -; V gene: TRBV6-5; clone size: -; J gene: TRBJ2-7; CDR3 protein: CASRAGFKDEQYF; CDR3 DNA: TGTGCCAGCCGGGCAGGGTTTAAGGACGAGCAGTACTTC
D gene: -; V gene: TRBV5-1; clone size: large; J gene: TRBJ2-7; CDR3 protein: CASSLYGGRQNYEQYF; CDR3 DNA: TGCGCCAGCAGCTTGTATGGAGGTAGGCAAAACTACGAGCAGTACTTC
D gene: -; V gene: TRBV28; clone size: few; J gene: TRBJ1-1; CDR3 protein: CASSLTVNTEAFF; CDR3 DNA: TGTGCCAGCAGTTTGACAGTGAACACTGAAGCTTTCTTT
D gene: TRBD1; V gene: TRBV7-7; clone size: once; J gene: TRBJ2-2; CDR3 protein: CASSMDRAGTGELFF; CDR3 DNA: TGTGCTAGCAGCATGGACAGGGCGGGCACCGGGGAGCTGTTTTTT
D gene: TRBD2; V gene: TRBV5-1; clone size: -; J gene: TRBJ2-3; CDR3 protein: CASSKTSGRADTQYF; CDR3 DNA: TGCGCCAGCAGCAAAACTAGCGGGAGGGCAGATACGCAGTATTTT
D gene: -; V gene: TRBV6-6; clone size: -; J gene: TRBJ1-3; CDR3 protein: CASSYEGSGNTIYF; CDR3 DNA: TGTGCCAGCAGTTATGAGGGGTCTGGAAACACCATATATTTT
D gene: -; V gene: TRBV7-9; clone size: -; J gene: TRBJ1-2; CDR3 protein: CASSPSRNYGYTF; CDR3 DNA: TGTGCCAGCAGCCCCTCGCGGAACTATGGCTACACCTTC
D gene: -; V gene: TRBV7-9; clone size: -; J gene: TRBJ1-2; CDR3 protein: CASSGEGHTILGGYTF; CDR3 DNA: TGTGCCAGCAGCGGGGAGGGCCACACCATCTTAGGTGGCTACACCTTC
D gene: -; V gene: TRBV4-2; clone size: -; J gene: TRBJ2-2; CDR3 protein: CASSQDRQNTGELFF; CDR3 DNA: TGTGCCAGCAGCCAAGATCGGCAGAACACCGGGGAGCTGTTTTTT
D gene: TRBD1; V gene: TRBV28; clone size: -; J gene: TRBJ2-5; CDR3 protein: CASSQGQGETQYF; CDR3 DNA: TGTGCCAGCAGTCAAGGACAGGGGGAGACCCAGTACTTC
D gene: -; V gene: TRBV7-2; clone size: once; J gene: TRBJ1-5; CDR3 protein: CASSLAGFAQPQHF; CDR3 DNA: TGTGCCAGCAGCTTAGCAGGGTTTGCTCAGCCCCAGCATTTT
D gene: -; V gene: TRBV2; clone size: -; J gene: TRBJ1-2; CDR3 protein: CASGARRNYGYTF; CDR3 DNA: TGTGCCAGCGGGGCACGGAGAAACTATGGCTACACCTTC
D gene: -; V gene: TRBV6-5; clone size: -; J gene: TRBJ1-2; CDR3 protein: CASSSPDNRYTF; CDR3 DNA: TGTGCCAGCAGTTCCCCGGACAATCGCTACACCTTC
D gene: -; V gene: TRBV19; clone size: -; J gene: TRBJ1-1; CDR3 protein: CASSPGPPNTEAFF; CDR3 DNA: TGTGCCAGTAGCCCGGGACCGCCGAACACTGAAGCTTTCTTT
D gene: -; V gene: TRBV4-1; clone size: -; J gene: TRBJ1-1; CDR3 protein: CASSQEGRYTEAFF; CDR3 DNA: TGCGCCAGCAGCCAAGAGGGAAGGTACACTGAAGCTTTCTTT
D gene: -; V gene: TRBV10-3; clone size: few; J gene: TRBJ1-1; CDR3 protein: CAISRGGTEAFF; CDR3 DNA: TGTGCCATCAGCAGGGGAGGAACTGAAGCTTTCTTT
D gene: -; V gene: TRBV14; clone size: -; J gene: TRBJ2-5; CDR3 protein: CASSRGYQETQYF; CDR3 DNA: TGTGCCAGCAGCCGGGGGTACCAAGAGACCCAGTACTTC